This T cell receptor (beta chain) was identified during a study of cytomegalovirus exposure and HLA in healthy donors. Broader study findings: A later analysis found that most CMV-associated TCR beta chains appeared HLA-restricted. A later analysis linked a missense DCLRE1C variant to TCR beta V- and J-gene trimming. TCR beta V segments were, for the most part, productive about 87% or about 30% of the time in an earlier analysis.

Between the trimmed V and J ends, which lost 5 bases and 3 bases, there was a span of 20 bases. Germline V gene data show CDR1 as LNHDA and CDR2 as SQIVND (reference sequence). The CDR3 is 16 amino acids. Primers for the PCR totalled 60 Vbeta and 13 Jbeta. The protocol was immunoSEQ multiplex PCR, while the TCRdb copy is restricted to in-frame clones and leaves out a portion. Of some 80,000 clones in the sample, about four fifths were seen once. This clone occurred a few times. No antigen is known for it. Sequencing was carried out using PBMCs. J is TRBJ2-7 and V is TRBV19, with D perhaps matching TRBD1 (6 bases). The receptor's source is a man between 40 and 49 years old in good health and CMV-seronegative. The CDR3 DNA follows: TGTGCCAGTAGTGAGGAATCAGGGGCCGGGGTCTACGAGCAGTACTTC. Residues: CASSEESGAGVYEQYF.